These T cell receptor beta chains were read from a single sample in a study of CD8 T cells in ankylosing spondylitis. TCRdb fed the 5' RACE reads into MiXCR, producing one record per CDR3 protein. This sample has about 250,000 distinct CDR3 sequences; 32% occur once, and the top ten carry around 4%. The sequenced sample consisted of blood, either unsorted or a sorted T cell fraction (not recorded which). The receptors shown here come from a male donor with ankylosing spondylitis or in good health (not recorded which). Both conserved end residues are part of each CDR3. A D gene is named only where the DNA matches it firmly. Clone sizes are given selectively: once, few, many, or a class where the clone is expanded.

v_gene: TRBV5-1; d_gene: NA; j_gene: TRBJ2-7; abundance: NA; len: 15; CDR3nt: TGCGCCAGCAGCTTGGTAGTGCCGGGAACGGGCGAGCAGTACTTC; CDR3aa: CASSLVVPGTGEQYF
v_gene: TRBV7-9; d_gene: NA; j_gene: TRBJ2-2; abundance: few; len: 13; CDR3nt: TGTGCCAGCAGCTCCCTGAGGACCGGGGAGCTGTTTTTT; CDR3aa: CASSSLRTGELFF
v_gene: TRBV4-1; d_gene: NA; j_gene: TRBJ2-2; abundance: NA; len: 13; CDR3nt: TGCGCCAGCAGCCAAGAGAACACCGGGGAGCTGTTTTTT; CDR3aa: CASSQENTGELFF
v_gene: TRBV28; d_gene: TRBD1; j_gene: TRBJ2-3; abundance: NA; len: 17; CDR3nt: TGTGCCAGCAGTTCTTTTGGGGACAGGGAGAGCACAGATACGCAGTATTTT; CDR3aa: CASSSFGDRESTDTQYF
v_gene: TRBV24-1; d_gene: TRBD1; j_gene: TRBJ1-1; abundance: NA; len: 16; CDR3nt: TGTGCCACCAGTGACAACCCTTTCAGGGGGCCCGCTGAAGCTTTCTTT; CDR3aa: CATSDNPFRGPAEAFF
v_gene: TRBV6-1; d_gene: TRBD1; j_gene: TRBJ2-5; abundance: NA; len: 16; CDR3nt: TGTGCCAGCAGTCCCCGGACAGGGGCGAACCAAGAGACCCAGTACTTC; CDR3aa: CASSPRTGANQETQYF
v_gene: TRBV10-3; d_gene: NA; j_gene: TRBJ2-3; abundance: few; len: 15; CDR3nt: TGTGCCTCCGGAGGTGCGGGGGCCGTGGGGGATACGCAGTATTTT; CDR3aa: CASGGAGAVGDTQYF
v_gene: TRBV27; d_gene: TRBD2; j_gene: TRBJ2-1; abundance: NA; len: 16; CDR3nt: TGTGCCAGCAGTTCGCTCCCCAGCGGGGGGAGTGATGAGCAGTTCTTC; CDR3aa: CASSSLPSGGSDEQFF
v_gene: TRBV20-1; d_gene: NA; j_gene: TRBJ2-3; abundance: few; len: 14; CDR3nt: TGCAGTGCTAGACTGGGGGGAAGGACAGATACGCAGTATTTT; CDR3aa: CSARLGGRTDTQYF
v_gene: TRBV28; d_gene: NA; j_gene: TRBJ1-3; abundance: few; len: 16; CDR3nt: TGTGCCAGCAGTTATCAGGGTGGAGGGGCTGGAAACACCATATATTTT; CDR3aa: CASSYQGGGAGNTIYF
v_gene: TRBV12-3/TRBV12-4; d_gene: NA; j_gene: TRBJ1-4; abundance: NA; len: 11; CDR3nt: TGTGCCAGCAGACGTAATGAAAAACTGTTTTTT; CDR3aa: CASRRNEKLFF
v_gene: TRBV20-1; d_gene: NA; j_gene: TRBJ1-2; abundance: many; len: 13; CDR3nt: TGCAGTGCTCTCTCCGCCGTGACAGCTGGCTACACCTTC; CDR3aa: CSALSAVTAGYTF
v_gene: TRBV20-1; d_gene: TRBD2; j_gene: TRBJ2-3; abundance: NA; len: 15; CDR3nt: TGCAGTGCTAGAGATAGTAGCGGGGCCCCAGATACGCAGTATTTT; CDR3aa: CSARDSSGAPDTQYF
v_gene: TRBV12-3/TRBV12-4; d_gene: NA; j_gene: TRBJ2-3; abundance: NA; len: 16; CDR3nt: TGTGCCAGCAACAACCCCGGGGCATCTACCCCAGATACGCAGTATTTT; CDR3aa: CASNNPGASTPDTQYF
v_gene: TRBV20-1; d_gene: NA; j_gene: TRBJ1-2; abundance: few; len: 11; CDR3nt: TGCAGTGCTAGCACCGGGACTTTTTACACCTTC; CDR3aa: CSASTGTFYTF
v_gene: TRBV12-5; d_gene: NA; j_gene: TRBJ2-7; abundance: NA; len: 15; CDR3nt: TGTGCTAGTGGTTTGACGGAGCGGAGCCACTACGAGCAGTACTTC; CDR3aa: CASGLTERSHYEQYF